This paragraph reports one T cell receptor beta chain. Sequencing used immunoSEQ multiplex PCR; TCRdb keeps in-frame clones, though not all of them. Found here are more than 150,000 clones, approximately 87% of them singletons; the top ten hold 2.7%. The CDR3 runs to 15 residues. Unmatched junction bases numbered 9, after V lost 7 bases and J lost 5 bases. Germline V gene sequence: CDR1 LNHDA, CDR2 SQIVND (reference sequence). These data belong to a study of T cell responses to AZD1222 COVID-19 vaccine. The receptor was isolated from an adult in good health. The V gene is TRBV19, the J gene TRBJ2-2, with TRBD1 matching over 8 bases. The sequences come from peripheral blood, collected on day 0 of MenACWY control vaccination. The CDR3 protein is CASTADRVGTGELFF. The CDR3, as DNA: TGTGCCAGTACCGCGGACAGGGTGGGGACCGGGGAGCTGTTTTTT.